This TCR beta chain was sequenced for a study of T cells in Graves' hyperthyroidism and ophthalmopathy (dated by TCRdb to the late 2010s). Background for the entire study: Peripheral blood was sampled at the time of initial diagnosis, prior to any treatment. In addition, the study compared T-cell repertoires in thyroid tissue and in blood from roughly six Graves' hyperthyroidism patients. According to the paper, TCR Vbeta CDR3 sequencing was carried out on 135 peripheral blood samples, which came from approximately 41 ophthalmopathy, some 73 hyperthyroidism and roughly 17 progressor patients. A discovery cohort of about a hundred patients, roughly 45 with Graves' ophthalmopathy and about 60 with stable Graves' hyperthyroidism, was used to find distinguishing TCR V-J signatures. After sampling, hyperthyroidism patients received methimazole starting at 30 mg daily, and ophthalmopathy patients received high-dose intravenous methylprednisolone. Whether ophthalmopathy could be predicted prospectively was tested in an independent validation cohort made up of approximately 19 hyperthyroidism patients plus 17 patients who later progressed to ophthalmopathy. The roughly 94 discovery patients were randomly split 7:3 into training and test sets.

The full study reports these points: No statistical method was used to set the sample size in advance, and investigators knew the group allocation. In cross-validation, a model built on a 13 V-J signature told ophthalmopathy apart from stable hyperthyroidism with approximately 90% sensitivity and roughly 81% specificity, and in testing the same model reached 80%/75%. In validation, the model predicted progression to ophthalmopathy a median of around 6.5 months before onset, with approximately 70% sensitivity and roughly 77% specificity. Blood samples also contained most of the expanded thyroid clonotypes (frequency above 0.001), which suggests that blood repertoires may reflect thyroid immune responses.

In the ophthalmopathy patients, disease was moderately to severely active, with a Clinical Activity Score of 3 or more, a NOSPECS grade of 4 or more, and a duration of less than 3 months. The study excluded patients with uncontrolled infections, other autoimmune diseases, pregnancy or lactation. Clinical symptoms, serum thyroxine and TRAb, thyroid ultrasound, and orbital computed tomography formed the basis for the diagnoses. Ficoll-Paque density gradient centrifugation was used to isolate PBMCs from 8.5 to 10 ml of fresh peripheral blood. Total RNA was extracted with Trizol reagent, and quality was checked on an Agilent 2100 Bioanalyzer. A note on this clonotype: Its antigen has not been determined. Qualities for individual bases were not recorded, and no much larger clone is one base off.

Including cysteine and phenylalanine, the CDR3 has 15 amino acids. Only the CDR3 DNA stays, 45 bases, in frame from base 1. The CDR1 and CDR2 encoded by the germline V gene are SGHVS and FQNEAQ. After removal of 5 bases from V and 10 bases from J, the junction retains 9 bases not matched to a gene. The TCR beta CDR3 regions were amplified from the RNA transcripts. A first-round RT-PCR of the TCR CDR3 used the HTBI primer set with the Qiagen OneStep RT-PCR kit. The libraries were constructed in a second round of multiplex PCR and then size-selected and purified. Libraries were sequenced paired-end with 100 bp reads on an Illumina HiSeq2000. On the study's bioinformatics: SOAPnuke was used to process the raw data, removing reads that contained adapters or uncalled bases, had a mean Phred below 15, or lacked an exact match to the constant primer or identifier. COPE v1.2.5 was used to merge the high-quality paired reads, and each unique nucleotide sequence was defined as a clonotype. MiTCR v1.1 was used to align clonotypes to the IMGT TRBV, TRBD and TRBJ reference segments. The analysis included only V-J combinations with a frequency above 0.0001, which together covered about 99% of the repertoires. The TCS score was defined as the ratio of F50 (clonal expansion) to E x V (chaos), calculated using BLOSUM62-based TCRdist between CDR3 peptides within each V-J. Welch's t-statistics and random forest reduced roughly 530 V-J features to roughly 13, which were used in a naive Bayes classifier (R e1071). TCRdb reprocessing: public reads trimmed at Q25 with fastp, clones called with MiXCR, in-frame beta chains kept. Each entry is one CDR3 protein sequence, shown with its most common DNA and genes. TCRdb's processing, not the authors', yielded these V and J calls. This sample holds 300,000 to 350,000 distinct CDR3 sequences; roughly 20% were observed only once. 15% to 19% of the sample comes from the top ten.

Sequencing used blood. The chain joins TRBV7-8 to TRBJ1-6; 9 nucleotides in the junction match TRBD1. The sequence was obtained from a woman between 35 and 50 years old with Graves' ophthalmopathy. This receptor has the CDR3 CASSDRGRAGSPLHF. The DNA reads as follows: TGTGCCAGCAGCGACAGGGGGAGGGCTGGGTCACCCCTCCACTTT.